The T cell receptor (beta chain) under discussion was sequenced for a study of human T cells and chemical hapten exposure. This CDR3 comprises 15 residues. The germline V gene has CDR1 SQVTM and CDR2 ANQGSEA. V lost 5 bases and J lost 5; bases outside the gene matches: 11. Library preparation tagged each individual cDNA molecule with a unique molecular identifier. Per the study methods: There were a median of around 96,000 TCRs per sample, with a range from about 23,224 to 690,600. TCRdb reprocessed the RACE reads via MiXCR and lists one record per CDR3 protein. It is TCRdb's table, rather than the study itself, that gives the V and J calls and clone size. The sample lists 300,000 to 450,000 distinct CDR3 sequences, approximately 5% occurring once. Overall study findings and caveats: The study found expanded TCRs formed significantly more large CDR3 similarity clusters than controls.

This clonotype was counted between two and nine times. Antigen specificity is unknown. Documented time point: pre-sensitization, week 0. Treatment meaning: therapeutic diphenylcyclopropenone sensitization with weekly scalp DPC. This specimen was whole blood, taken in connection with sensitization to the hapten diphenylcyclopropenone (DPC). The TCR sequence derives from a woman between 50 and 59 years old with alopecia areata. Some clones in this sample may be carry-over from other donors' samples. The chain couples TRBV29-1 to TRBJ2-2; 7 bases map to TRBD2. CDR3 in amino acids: CSVLYGGGRTGELFF. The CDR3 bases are TGCAGCGTTTTATACGGGGGAGGGCGTACCGGGGAGCTGTTTTTT.